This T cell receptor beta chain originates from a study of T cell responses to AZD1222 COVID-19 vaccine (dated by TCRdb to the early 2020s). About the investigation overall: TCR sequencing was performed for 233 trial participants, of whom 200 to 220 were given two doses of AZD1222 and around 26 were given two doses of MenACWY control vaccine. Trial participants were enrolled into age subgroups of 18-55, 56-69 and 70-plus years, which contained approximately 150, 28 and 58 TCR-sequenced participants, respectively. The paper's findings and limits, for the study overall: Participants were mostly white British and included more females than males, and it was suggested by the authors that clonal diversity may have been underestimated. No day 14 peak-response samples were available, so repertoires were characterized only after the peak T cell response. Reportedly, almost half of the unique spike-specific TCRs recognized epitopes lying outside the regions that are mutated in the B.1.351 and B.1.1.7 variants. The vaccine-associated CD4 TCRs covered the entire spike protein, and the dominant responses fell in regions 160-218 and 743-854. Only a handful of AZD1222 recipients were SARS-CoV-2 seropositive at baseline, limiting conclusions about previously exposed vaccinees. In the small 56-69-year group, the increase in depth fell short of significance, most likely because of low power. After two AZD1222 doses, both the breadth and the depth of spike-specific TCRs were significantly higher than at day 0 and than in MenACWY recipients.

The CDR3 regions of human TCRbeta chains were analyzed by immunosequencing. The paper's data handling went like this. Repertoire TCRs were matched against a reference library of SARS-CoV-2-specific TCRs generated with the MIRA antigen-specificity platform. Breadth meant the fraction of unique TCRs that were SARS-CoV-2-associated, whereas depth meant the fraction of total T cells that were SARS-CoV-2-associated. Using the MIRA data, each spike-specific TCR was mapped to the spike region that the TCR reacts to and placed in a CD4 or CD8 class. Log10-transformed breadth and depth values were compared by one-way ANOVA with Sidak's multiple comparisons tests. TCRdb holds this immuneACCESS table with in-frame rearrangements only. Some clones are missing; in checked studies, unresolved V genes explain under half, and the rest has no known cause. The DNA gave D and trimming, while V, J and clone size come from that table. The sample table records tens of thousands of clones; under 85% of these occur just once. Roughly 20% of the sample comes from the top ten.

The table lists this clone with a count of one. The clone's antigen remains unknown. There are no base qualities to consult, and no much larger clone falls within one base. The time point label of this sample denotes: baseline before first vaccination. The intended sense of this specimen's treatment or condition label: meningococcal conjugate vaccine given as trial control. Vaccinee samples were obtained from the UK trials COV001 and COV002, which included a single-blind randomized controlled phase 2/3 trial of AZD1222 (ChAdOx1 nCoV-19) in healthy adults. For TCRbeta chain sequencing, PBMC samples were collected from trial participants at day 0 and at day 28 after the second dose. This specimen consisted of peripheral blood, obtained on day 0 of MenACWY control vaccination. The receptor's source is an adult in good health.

The CDR3 sequence is CASSPIERDTEAFF. The bases read TGTGCCAGCAGCCCGATCGAAAGGGACACTGAAGCTTTCTTT. The sequence joins TRBV5-4 to TRBJ1-1, with no confidently assigned D gene. At the junction V is shortened by 4 bases and J by 3 bases, with 13 bases in between. Via the germline V gene (reference sequence), CDR1 is SGHNT and CDR2 YYREEE. The CDR3 has 14 amino acids, counting the end cysteine and phenylalanine. Only CDR3 DNA is held: 42 bases, read in frame from base 1. Here the CDR3 is joined to the reference TRBV5-4 and TRBJ1-1 genes, and the full variable domain is: ETGVTQSPTHLIKTRGQQVTLRCSSQSGHNTVSWYQQALGQGPQFIFQYYREEENGRGNFPPRFSGLQFPNYSSELNVNALELDDSALYLCASSPIERDTEAFFGQGTRLTVV.